These 5 T cell receptor beta chains were sequenced from one sample in a study of tumor and adjacent non-tumor tissue in lung cancer. No cell sorting was done before RNA was extracted from the tissue. More than 3 cm separated this lung sample from the edge of the tumor. Three rounds of nested PCR, following a modified ARM-PCR protocol, produced the TCRbeta library. TCRdb recomputed calls from the multiplex PCR reads with MiXCR, one row per CDR3 protein. The data show more than 60,000 distinct CDR3 sequences, with around 82% seen just once and 45% held by the top ten. Sequenced sample: distant non-tumor lung tissue. The source is a man aged 55 to 70 with non-small cell lung cancer.

This clonotype was detected only once. At one boundary the junction diverges from the germline segment, which might be a read error. This chain joins TRBV28 and TRBJ2-1; D possibly corresponds to TRBD1 (5 bases). CDR3 length: 14 amino acids. The germline CDR1 and CDR2 sequences are MDHEN and SYDVKM. In DNA form, the CDR3 reads TGTGCCGAGGCCAGGGATAGCTCCTACAACGAGCAGTTCTTC. It specifies CAEARDSSYNEQFF.

To note about this clonotype: A read error may explain this, as a much larger clone is one base away. The gene calls are TRBV13 and TRBJ2-3; D possibly corresponds to TRBD2 (6 bases). The V and J ends lost 2 bases and 2 bases respectively, with 8 bases between them. From germline, CDR1 is PRHDT and CDR2 FYEKMQ (reference sequence). CDR3 length equals 14 residues. The CDR3 protein is CASSLSRDTDTQYF. CDR3 in DNA: TGTGCCAGCAGCTTATCGCGGGACACAGATACGCAGTATTTT. Looking up the rest from reference TRBV13 and TRBJ2-3 gives the full variable domain: AAGVIQSPRHLIKEKRETATLKCYPIPRHDTVYWYQQGPGQDPQFLISFYEKMQSDKGSIPDRFSAQQFSDYHSELNMSSLELGDSALYFCASSLSRDTDTQYFGPGTRLTVL.

This clonotype appeared a single time. It is likely a read error, because the conserved phenylalanine at the end of the CDR3 is missing. The chain combines TRBV5-5 with TRBJ1-5, with a possible D match to TRBD1 (5 bases). This CDR3 has 16 amino acids. CDR1 SGHKS and CDR2 YYEKEE come from the germline V gene (reference sequence). Here the CDR3 DNA reads TGTGCCAGCAGTTTGGTGGGAGGGGACAGCAATCAGCCCCAGCATTAT. Protein sequence: CASSLVGGDSNQPQHY.

On this clonotype: As the CDR3 is not closed by the conserved phenylalanine or tryptophan, this likely results from a read error. The rearrangement uses TRBV12-3 or TRBV12-4 and TRBJ2-1; no clear D. The V and J ends lost 6 bases and 10 bases respectively, with 13 bases between them. This CDR3 region has 12 residues. The CDR3 spells CASRLGRKEQFL. In DNA, the CDR3 is TGTGCCAGCAGACTCGGACGTAAAGAGCAGTTCTTA.

Turning to this clonotype: One end of the junction does not line up with germline, which may come from a read error. The chain has TRBV29-1 and TRBJ2-2, with 7 bases lining up with TRBD1. This CDR3 spans 14 amino acids. Germline loops: CDR1 SQVTM, CDR2 ANQGSEA. The CDR3 coding sequence is TGCAGCGTCGCCACAGGGGATTACACCGGGGAGTTGTTTTTT. Residues: CSVATGDYTGELFF.